Sequencing of this TCR beta chain was carried out in a study of OX40 agonist ivuxolimab in advanced cancers. Trimming stripped 5 bases from V and 2 bases from J, with 13 bases between. Germline V gene data show CDR1 as MDHEN and CDR2 as SYDVKM. The CDR3 spans 14 residues. Sequenced by immunoSEQ multiplex PCR; TCRdb stores in-frame clones only, minus some. The table lists tens of thousands of clones, approximately 86% of them singletons. The source of this sequence is an adult with an advanced solid tumor such as melanoma, head and neck, liver or kidney cancer. The source material was CD4+ or CD8+ T cells sorted from blood, sampled in a trial of the OX40 agonist ivuxolimab. The chain combines TRBV28 with TRBJ2-7; D unresolved. This CDR3 reads CASSPYIGTYEQYF. DNA of the CDR3: TGTGCCAGCAGTCCATACATTGGAACCTACGAGCAGTACTTC.